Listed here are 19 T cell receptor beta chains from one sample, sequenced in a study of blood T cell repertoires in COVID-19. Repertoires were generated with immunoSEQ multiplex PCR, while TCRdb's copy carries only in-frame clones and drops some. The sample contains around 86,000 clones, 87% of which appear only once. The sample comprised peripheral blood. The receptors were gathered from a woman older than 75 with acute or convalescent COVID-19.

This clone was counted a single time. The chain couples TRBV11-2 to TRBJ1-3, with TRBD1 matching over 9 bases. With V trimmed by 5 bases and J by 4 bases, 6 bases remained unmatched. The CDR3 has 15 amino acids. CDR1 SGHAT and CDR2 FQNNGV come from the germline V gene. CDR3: CASSKGQGLGNTIYF. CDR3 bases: TGTGCCAGCAGCAAGGGACAGGGACTCGGAAACACCATATATTTT. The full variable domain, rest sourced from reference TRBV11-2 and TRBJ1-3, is EAGVAQSPRYKIIEKRQSVAFWCNPISGHATLYWYQQILGQGPKLLIQFQNNGVVDDSQLPKDRFSAERLKGVDSTLKIQPAKLEDSAVYLCASSKGQGLGNTIYFGEGSWLTVV.

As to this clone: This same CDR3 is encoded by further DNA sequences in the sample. The CDR3 sequence is CASSLVPGQGISDTQYF. The CDR3 region has the DNA TGCGCCAGCAGCTTGGTTCCGGGACAGGGAATCTCAGATACGCAGTATTTT. The chain has TRBV5-1 and TRBJ2-3, with 9 bases lining up with TRBD1. V was pared by 0 bases and J by 4 bases, with 9 bases of the junction left unmatched. The CDR3 is 17 residues long. The germline gives CDR1 SGHRS, CDR2 YFSETQ.

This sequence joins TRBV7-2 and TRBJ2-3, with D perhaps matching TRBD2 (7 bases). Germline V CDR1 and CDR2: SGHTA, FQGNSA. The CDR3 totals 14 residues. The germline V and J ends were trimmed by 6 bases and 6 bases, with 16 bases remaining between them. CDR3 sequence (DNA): TGTGCCAGCAGTTACCAAGAGGGGGGGGATACGCAGTATTTT. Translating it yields CASSYQEGGDTQYF.

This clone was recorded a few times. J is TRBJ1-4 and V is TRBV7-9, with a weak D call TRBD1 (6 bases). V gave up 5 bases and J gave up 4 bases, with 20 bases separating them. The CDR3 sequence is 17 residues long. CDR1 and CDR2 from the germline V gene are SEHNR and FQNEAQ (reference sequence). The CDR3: CASSPSTGSGFNEKLFF. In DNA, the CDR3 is TGTGCCAGCAGCCCATCCACAGGGTCGGGCTTTAATGAAAAACTGTTTTTT.

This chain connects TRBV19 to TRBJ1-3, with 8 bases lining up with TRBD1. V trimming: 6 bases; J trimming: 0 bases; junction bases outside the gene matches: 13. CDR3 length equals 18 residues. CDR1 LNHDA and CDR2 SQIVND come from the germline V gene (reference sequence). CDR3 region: CASSSTGTGGLSGNTIYF. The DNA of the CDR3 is TGTGCCAGTAGCTCTACAGGGACAGGCGGACTCTCTGGAAACACCATATATTTT.

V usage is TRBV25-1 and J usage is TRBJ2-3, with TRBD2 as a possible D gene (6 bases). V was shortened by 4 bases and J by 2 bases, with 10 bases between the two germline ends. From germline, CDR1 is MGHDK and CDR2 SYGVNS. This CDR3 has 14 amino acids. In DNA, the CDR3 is TGTGCCAGCAGTGCGGGACTCCCCACAGATACGCAGTATTTT. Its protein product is CASSAGLPTDTQYF.

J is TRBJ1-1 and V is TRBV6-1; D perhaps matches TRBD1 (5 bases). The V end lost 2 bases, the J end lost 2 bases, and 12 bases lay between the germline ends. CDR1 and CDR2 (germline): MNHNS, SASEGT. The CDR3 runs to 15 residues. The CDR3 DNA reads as TGTGCCAGCAGTGAACGGTTCGGGGGTAACACTGAAGCTTTCTTT. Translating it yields CASSERFGGNTEAFF.

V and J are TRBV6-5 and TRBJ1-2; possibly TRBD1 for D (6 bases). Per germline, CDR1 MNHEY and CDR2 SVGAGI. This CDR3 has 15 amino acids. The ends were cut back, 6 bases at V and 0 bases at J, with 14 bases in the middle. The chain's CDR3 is CASSRDTGTNYGYTF. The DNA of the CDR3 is TGTGCCAGCAGCCGCGACACAGGGACTAACTATGGCTACACCTTC.

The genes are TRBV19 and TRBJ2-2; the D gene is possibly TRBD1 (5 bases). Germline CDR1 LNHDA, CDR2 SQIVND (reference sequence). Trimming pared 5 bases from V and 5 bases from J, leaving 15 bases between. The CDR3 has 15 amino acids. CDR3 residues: CASSARQRITGELFF. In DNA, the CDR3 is TGTGCCAGTAGTGCCCGACAGAGAATTACCGGGGAGCTGTTTTTT.

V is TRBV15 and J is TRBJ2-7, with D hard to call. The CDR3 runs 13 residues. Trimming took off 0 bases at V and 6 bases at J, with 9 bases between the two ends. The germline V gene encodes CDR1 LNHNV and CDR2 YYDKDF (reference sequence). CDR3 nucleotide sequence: TGTGCCACCAGCAGAGATTTGGCGGTCGAGCAGTACTTC. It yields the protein CATSRDLAVEQYF. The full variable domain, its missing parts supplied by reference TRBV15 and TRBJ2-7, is DAMVIQNPRYQVTQFGKPVTLSCSQTLNHNVMYWYQQKSSQAPKLLFHYYDKDFNNEADTPDNFQSRRPNTSFCFLDIRSPGLGDTAMYLCATSRDLAVEQYFGPGTRLTVT.

This CDR3 is CATSGRPGDTQYF. CDR3 nucleotides: TGTGCCACCAGTGGTAGGCCGGGTGATACGCAGTATTTT. J is TRBJ2-3 and V is TRBV24-1; D is undetermined. The CDR3 runs to 13 residues. With 5 bases removed from V and 6 bases from J, the gap between germline ends came to 11 bases. Germline CDR1 KGHDR, CDR2 SFDVKD.

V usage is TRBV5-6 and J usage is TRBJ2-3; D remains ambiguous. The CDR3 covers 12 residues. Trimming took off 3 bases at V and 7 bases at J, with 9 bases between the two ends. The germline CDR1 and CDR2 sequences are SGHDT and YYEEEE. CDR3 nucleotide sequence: TGTGCCAGCAGCTCTCAACTTAATACGCAGTATTTT. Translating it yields CASSSQLNTQYF.

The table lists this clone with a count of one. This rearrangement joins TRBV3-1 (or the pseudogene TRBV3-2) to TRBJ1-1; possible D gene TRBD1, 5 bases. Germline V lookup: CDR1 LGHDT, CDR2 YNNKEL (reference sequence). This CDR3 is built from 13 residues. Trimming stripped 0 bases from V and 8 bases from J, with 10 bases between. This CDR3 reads CASSQDQGREAFF. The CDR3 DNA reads TGTGCCAGCAGCCAAGACCAGGGCAGAGAAGCTTTCTTT.

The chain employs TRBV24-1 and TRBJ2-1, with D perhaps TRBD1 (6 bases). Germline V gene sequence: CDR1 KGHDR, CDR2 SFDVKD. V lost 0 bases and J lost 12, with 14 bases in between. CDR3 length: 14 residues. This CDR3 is CATSDLTKQGGQFF. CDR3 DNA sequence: TGTGCCACCAGTGATTTGACCAAACAGGGTGGGCAGTTCTTC.

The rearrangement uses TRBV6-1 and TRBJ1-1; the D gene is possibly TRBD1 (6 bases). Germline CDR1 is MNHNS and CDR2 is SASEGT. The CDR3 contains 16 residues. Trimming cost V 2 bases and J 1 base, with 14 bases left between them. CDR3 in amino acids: CASSERGGLTNTEAFF. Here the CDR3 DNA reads TGTGCCAGCAGTGAAAGGGGGGGACTAACGAACACTGAAGCTTTCTTT.

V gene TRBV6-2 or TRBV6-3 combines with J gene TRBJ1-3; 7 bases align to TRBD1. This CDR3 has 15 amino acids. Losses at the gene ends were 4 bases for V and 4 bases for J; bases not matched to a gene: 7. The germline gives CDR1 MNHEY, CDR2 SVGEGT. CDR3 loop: CASSSYRGTGNTIYF. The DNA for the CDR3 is TGTGCCAGCAGTTCGTACAGGGGTACGGGAAACACCATATATTTT.

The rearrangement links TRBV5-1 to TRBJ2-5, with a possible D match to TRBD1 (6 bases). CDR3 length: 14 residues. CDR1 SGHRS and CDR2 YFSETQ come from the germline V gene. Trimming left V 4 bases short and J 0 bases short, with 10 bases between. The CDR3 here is CASSLQGDQETQYF. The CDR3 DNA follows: TGCGCCAGCAGCCTACAGGGAGACCAAGAGACCCAGTACTTC.

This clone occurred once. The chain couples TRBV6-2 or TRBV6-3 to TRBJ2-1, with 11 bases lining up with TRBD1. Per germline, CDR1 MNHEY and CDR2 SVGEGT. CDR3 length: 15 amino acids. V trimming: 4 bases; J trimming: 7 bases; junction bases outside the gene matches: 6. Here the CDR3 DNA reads TGTGCCAGCAGTTCCGGGACAGGGGGAGGGAATGAGCAGTTCTTC. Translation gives CASSSGTGGGNEQFF.

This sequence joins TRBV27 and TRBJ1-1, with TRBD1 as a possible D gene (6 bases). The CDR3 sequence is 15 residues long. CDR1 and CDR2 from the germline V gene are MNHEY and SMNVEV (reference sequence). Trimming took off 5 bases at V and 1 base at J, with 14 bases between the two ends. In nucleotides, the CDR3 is TGTGCCAGCAGTCGTTCCGGGACAAAGAACACTGAAGCTTTCTTT. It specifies CASSRSGTKNTEAFF.